One and the same sample provided the 11 T cell receptor beta chains below, sequenced in a study of early T cells in non-severe SARS-CoV-2 infection. MiXCR, run by TCRdb on the 5' RACE reads, gives a single entry per CDR3 protein. Here the sample spans roughly 120,000 distinct CDR3 sequences, 15% being singletons. The sample taken for sequencing was whole blood. The receptor set was obtained from an adult who was a healthcare worker with PCR-confirmed SARS-CoV-2 infection or an uninfected control (not recorded which).

The gene calls are TRBV12-3 or TRBV12-4 and TRBJ2-1; a weak D match, TRBD1 (6 bases). This CDR3 is 15 amino acids long. V was clipped by 4 bases and J by 6 bases, with 16 bases between them. The CDR3 bases are TGTGCCAGCAGTTCCGGGCAGGGGTTAGGCAATGAGCAGTTCTTC. It yields the protein CASSSGQGLGNEQFF.

The chain combines TRBV12-3 or TRBV12-4 with TRBJ2-3; D is uncertain. This CDR3 comprises 14 residues. Trimming removed 8 bases at V and 1 base at J, with 13 bases between. The CDR3, as DNA: TGTGCCAGCGACTCCCGGCCCGGCACAGATACGCAGTATTTT. It translates to CASDSRPGTDTQYF.

This chain connects TRBV5-1 to TRBJ2-1; TRBD2 matches at 13 bases. CDR3 length: 17 residues. Trimming removed 4 bases from V and 0 bases from J; junction bases left unmatched: 4. CDR1 SGHRS and CDR2 YFSETQ come from the germline V gene. CDR3: CASSGTSGDSSYNEQFF. CDR3 DNA: TGCGCCAGCAGCGGGACTAGCGGGGATAGCTCCTACAATGAGCAGTTCTTC.

The chain uses TRBV2 and TRBJ1-1, with unresolved D. Germline V gene data show CDR1 as SNHLY and CDR2 as FYNNEI. The CDR3 is 11 amino acids. Trimming left V 4 bases short and J 5 bases short, with 5 bases between. CDR3 nucleotide sequence: TGTGCCAGCAGTGGGACTACTGAAGCTTTCTTT. It codes for CASSGTTEAFF.

The genes are TRBV29-1 and TRBJ2-2; D remains unclear. In germline, CDR1 is SQVTM, CDR2 ANQGSEA. The CDR3 is made up of 13 amino acids. V was shortened by 8 bases and J by 0 bases, with 10 bases between the two germline ends. The CDR3 DNA is TGCAGCTCTTATCGGCCGAACACCGGGGAGCTGTTTTTT. Its protein is CSSYRPNTGELFF.

The J gene is TRBJ2-7, the V gene TRBV20-1; TRBD2 might be the D (7 bases). The CDR3 consists of 16 residues. Germline CDR1 reads DFQATT; CDR2 reads SNEGSKA (reference sequence). Trimming left V 0 bases short and J 1 base short, with 16 bases between. The CDR3 here is CSARDPGGLSSYEQYF. The CDR3 DNA follows: TGCAGTGCTAGAGATCCCGGGGGGCTATCATCCTACGAGCAGTACTTC.

About this clonotype itself: An end of the junction differs from the germline gene, which may be a read error. This chain joins TRBV12-3 or TRBV12-4 and TRBJ2-7; D might be TRBD1 (5 bases). The CDR3 is 12 residues long. The CDR3 reads CAGSPGTYEQYF. The CDR3 DNA reads as TGTGCCGGCAGTCCAGGGACCTACGAGCAGTACTTC.

The chain employs TRBV30 and TRBJ1-2; D is ambiguous. The V and J ends lost 3 bases and 0 bases respectively, with 14 bases between them. The CDR3 has 15 amino acids. Germline V CDR1 and CDR2: GTSNPN, SVGIG (reference sequence). The CDR3 is CAWRILRLANYGYTF. The DNA for the CDR3 is TGTGCCTGGAGGATCCTCAGACTTGCTAACTATGGCTACACCTTC.

The genes are TRBV30 and TRBJ1-5; TRBD1 matches at 7 bases. J lost 6 bases, V lost 5 bases, and 16 bases had no gene match. The CDR3 loop spans 16 amino acids. The germline CDR1 and CDR2 sequences are GTSNPN and SVGIG (reference sequence). The CDR3 region is CAWGPPGQNRFQPQHF. The CDR3 DNA sequence: TGTGCCTGGGGCCCCCCGGGACAGAATAGATTTCAGCCCCAGCATTTT.

The J gene is TRBJ2-5, the V gene TRBV2; maybe TRBD2 (6 bases). This CDR3 has 13 amino acids. The germline CDR1 and CDR2 sequences are SNHLY and FYNNEI. V gave up 8 bases and J gave up 1 base, with 11 bases separating them. The CDR3 nucleotides read TGTGCCAGCCGTGGGGGACTCCAAGAGACCCAGTACTTC. Translated: CASRGGLQETQYF.

V is TRBV4-2 and J is TRBJ2-2; 15 bases align to TRBD2. The CDR3 runs 20 residues. J was trimmed by 3 bases and V by 3 bases; bases with no gene match: 11. Per the germline V gene, CDR1 is LGHNA and CDR2 is YNFKEQ. This chain's CDR3 is CASSQSNSGLAGGYTGELFF. CDR3 coding DNA: TGTGCCAGCAGCCAGTCAAATTCGGGACTAGCGGGGGGATACACCGGGGAGCTGTTTTTT.